One sample yielded the 10 T cell receptor beta chains listed below, sequenced in a study of blood T cell repertoires in COVID-19. The repertoire was sequenced with immunoSEQ multiplex PCR; TCRdb's copy has only in-frame clones and lacks some. The table shows some 110,000 clones, with 70% to 85% occurring only once. Sequencing input: peripheral blood. The receptors were gathered from a woman in her 70s with acute or convalescent COVID-19.

The chain carries TRBV10-3 and TRBJ2-5; 10 bases are shared with TRBD2. Germline V CDR1 and CDR2: ENHRY, SYGVKD. J gave up 2 bases and V 4 bases, and 7 bases lay outside the gene matches. The CDR3 is 16 amino acids. CDR3 coding DNA: TGTGCCATCAGTGCCGGTAGCGGGGGGAAACAAGAGACCCAGTACTTC. It is translated as CAISAGSGGKQETQYF.

J is TRBJ1-1 and V is TRBV11-3; a weak D match, TRBD1 (5 bases). Germline V lookup: CDR1 SGHNT, CDR2 YENEEA. V lost 5 bases, J lost 10 bases, and 14 bases lay in between. CDR3 length: 12 amino acids. This CDR3 reads CASSRRDSGAFF. The CDR3, as DNA: TGTGCCAGCAGCCGCCGGGACTCCGGAGCTTTCTTT.

The chain couples TRBV5-4 to TRBJ1-2; D ambiguous. The CDR3 consists of 13 residues. V was clipped by 1 base and J by 8 bases, with 12 bases between them. In germline, CDR1 is SGHNT, CDR2 YYREEE (reference sequence). In nucleotides, the CDR3 is TGTGCCAGCAGCTTGCGCGGCCGCCGGGGCTACACCTTC. Residues: CASSLRGRRGYTF.

The chain joins TRBV27 to TRBJ1-6, with TRBD1 matching over 7 bases. Germline CDR1 reads MNHEY; CDR2 reads SMNVEV (reference sequence). The CDR3 sequence is 13 residues long. J was trimmed by 7 bases and V by 6 bases; bases with no gene match: 3. In DNA form, the CDR3 reads TGTGCCAGCAGGGCACAGGGGAATTCACCCCTCCACTTT. It yields the protein CASRAQGNSPLHF.

The chain combines TRBV2 with TRBJ1-2, with D maybe TRBD1 (5 bases). CDR1 is SNHLY, CDR2 FYNNEI, per germline. V lost 6 bases to trimming and J lost 2 bases, with 13 bases between them. The CDR3 runs to 14 residues. CDR3 residues: CASSRGWENYGYTF. CDR3 sequence (DNA): TGTGCCAGCAGCCGGGGGTGGGAGAACTATGGCTACACCTTC.

V usage is TRBV7-2 and J usage is TRBJ1-2; TRBD1 matches at 7 bases. Per germline, CDR1 SGHTA and CDR2 FQGNSA. J gave up 11 bases and V 1 base, and 7 bases lay outside the gene matches. This CDR3 spans 13 amino acids. The CDR3 DNA follows: TGTGCCAGCAGCTTAGGGGGACAGCTTCGTTACACCTTC. It is translated as CASSLGGQLRYTF.

The chain is built from TRBV29-1 and TRBJ1-2; perhaps TRBD1 as D (6 bases). V dropped 6 bases and J dropped 2 bases, with 10 bases sitting between them. The germline V gene encodes CDR1 SQVTM and CDR2 ANQGSEA. The length of the CDR3 is 12 residues. For the CDR3, the DNA is TGCAGCGTCCACGACAGGAACTATGGCTACACCTTC. It encodes CSVHDRNYGYTF.

CDR3 nucleotide sequence: TGTGCCGGGACAGGGGCCACCGGGGAGCTGTTTTTT. It yields the protein CAGTGATGELFF. The chain couples TRBV2 to TRBJ2-2; 10 nucleotides line up with TRBD1. J gave up 4 bases and V 11 bases, and 1 base lay outside the gene matches. CDR3 size: 12 residues. Germline values: CDR1 SNHLY, CDR2 FYNNEI.

The chain carries TRBV5-1 and TRBJ2-5; 7 bases are shared with TRBD2. V lost 0 bases and J lost 4; bases outside the gene matches: 9. The germline CDR1 and CDR2 sequences are SGHRS and YFSETQ. The CDR3 is made up of 16 amino acids. CDR3 in amino acids: CASSLGASGSRETQYF. The CDR3 DNA reads TGCGCCAGCAGCTTGGGGGCTAGCGGAAGCCGAGAGACCCAGTACTTC.

The chain combines TRBV18 with TRBJ1-1, with D possibly matching TRBD1 (5 bases). Trimming shortened V by 3 bases and J by 0 bases, and 5 bases separated the two germline ends. Germline V gene sequence: CDR1 KGHSH, CDR2 LQKENI. CDR3 length equals 13 residues. CDR3 sequence (DNA): TGTGCCAGCTCACCGGACATGAACACTGAAGCTTTCTTT. This codes for CASSPDMNTEAFF.